Included here is one T cell receptor beta chain sequence, with context. The antigen is not known. The data were taken from a study of T cell responses to AZD1222 COVID-19 vaccine. Only in-frame clones appear in the TCRdb table, and some are missing; sequencing was by immunoSEQ multiplex PCR. The sample carries roughly 130,000 clones, roughly nine tenths recorded once. The study, taken as a whole, reports: Spike-specific TCR breadth and depth were elevated following two AZD1222 doses. Repertoire sampling was restricted to post-peak T cell response timepoints. The donor cohort was predominantly white British with a female majority, and clonal diversity may have been underestimated.

The V end was cut by 2 bases, the J end by 5 bases, with 7 bases between. The CDR3 extends over 14 amino acids. Germline CDR1 is MDHEN and CDR2 is SYDVKM. V is TRBV28 and J is TRBJ1-6; D unclear. The sequences come from peripheral blood, collected on day 0 of AZD1222 vaccination. This clonotype was obtained from an adult in good health. CDR3 DNA: TGTGCCAGCAGTTTAGTCCGGGATAATTCACCCCTCCACTTT. Its protein is CASSLVRDNSPLHF.